This is a list of T cell receptor beta chains from one sample in a study of long-term antiretroviral therapy in people with HIV. Repertoires were generated with immunoSEQ multiplex PCR, while TCRdb's copy carries only in-frame clones and drops some. The table includes roughly 42,000 clones, 86% detected once. Material: unsorted PBMCs, obtained 1.2 years after starting antiretroviral therapy. These receptors came from a woman in her forties or fifties with HIV. The CDR3 runs from the conserved cysteine through the conserved F or W. A D gene is named only where the DNA matches it firmly. The size of a clone is reported for some rows only, either as once, few or many, or as a class for expanded clones.

d_gene: NA; abundance: NA; j_gene: TRBJ2-6; v_gene: TRBV18; CDR3nt: TGTGCCAGCTCACCCTCTGGGGCCAACGTCCTGACTTTC; CDR3aa: CASSPSGANVLTF
d_gene: NA; abundance: once; j_gene: TRBJ1-1; v_gene: TRBV6-5; CDR3nt: TGTGCCAGCATCTTCGGCACTGAAGCTTTCTTT; CDR3aa: CASIFGTEAFF
d_gene: NA; abundance: NA; j_gene: TRBJ2-3; v_gene: TRBV6-5; CDR3nt: TGTGCCAGCAGTTACGGGAGCGGGAGCACAGATACGCAGTATTTT; CDR3aa: CASSYGSGSTDTQYF
d_gene: TRBD1; abundance: NA; j_gene: TRBJ1-5; v_gene: TRBV18; CDR3nt: TGTGCCAGCTCAATCGGACAGGGAAATCAGCCCCAGCATTTT; CDR3aa: CASSIGQGNQPQHF
d_gene: NA; abundance: NA; j_gene: TRBJ2-6; v_gene: TRBV7-2; CDR3nt: TGTGCCAGCCGGGATGCTGGGGCCAACGTCCTGACTTTC; CDR3aa: CASRDAGANVLTF
d_gene: NA; abundance: once; j_gene: TRBJ2-6; v_gene: TRBV29-1; CDR3nt: TGCAGCGTACTCTTGGGCAGGGCTGGGGCCAACGTCCTGACTTTC; CDR3aa: CSVLLGRAGANVLTF
d_gene: TRBD2; abundance: once; j_gene: TRBJ2-1; v_gene: TRBV11-3; CDR3nt: TGTGCCAGCAGCGGGGGGGGGTACAATGAGCAGTTCTTC; CDR3aa: CASSGGGYNEQFF
d_gene: NA; abundance: NA; j_gene: TRBJ2-6; v_gene: TRBV6-1; CDR3nt: TGTGCCAGCAGTGAAAAAGTGTGGGGGCGAATCAGCGGGGCCAACGTCCTGACTTTC; CDR3aa: CASSEKVWGRISGANVLTF
d_gene: TRBD2; abundance: NA; j_gene: TRBJ2-1; v_gene: TRBV9; CDR3nt: TGTGCCAGCAGCGTAGCTCCTAGCGGGGAGACCTACAATGAGCAGTTCTTC; CDR3aa: CASSVAPSGETYNEQFF
d_gene: TRBD2; abundance: once; j_gene: TRBJ2-7; v_gene: TRBV9; CDR3nt: TGTGCCAGCAGCGTAGGTGCTAGCGGGGGCTCAAGCTCCTACGAGCAGTACTTC; CDR3aa: CASSVGASGGSSSYEQYF
d_gene: TRBD1; abundance: NA; j_gene: TRBJ2-2; v_gene: TRBV11-1; CDR3nt: TGTGCCAGCAGCTTCCTCGACAGGGGGAGCACCGGGGAGCTGTTTTTT; CDR3aa: CASSFLDRGSTGELFF
d_gene: NA; abundance: NA; j_gene: TRBJ2-2; v_gene: TRBV9; CDR3nt: TGTGCCAGCAGCTTGGTGGAGGTGACCGGGGAGCTGTTTTTT; CDR3aa: CASSLVEVTGELFF
d_gene: NA; abundance: NA; j_gene: TRBJ1-1; v_gene: TRBV2; CDR3nt: TGTGCCAGCAGTGAAGGTACAAGACGGACAAACACTGAAGCTTTCTTT; CDR3aa: CASSEGTRRTNTEAFF
d_gene: TRBD2; abundance: NA; j_gene: TRBJ2-7; v_gene: TRBV4-3; CDR3nt: TGCGCCAGCAGCCAAGAACTAGCGGAATTTCGCTACGAGCAGTACTTC; CDR3aa: CASSQELAEFRYEQYF
d_gene: NA; abundance: NA; j_gene: TRBJ2-5; v_gene: TRBV7-2; CDR3nt: TGTGCCAGCAGCTTAGGGCCTCCCTGGGAGACCCAGTACTTC; CDR3aa: CASSLGPPWETQYF
d_gene: NA; abundance: NA; j_gene: TRBJ1-1; v_gene: TRBV29-1; CDR3nt: TGCAGCGTTCCTAATTGGGACAACCCCGTGGAAGCTTTCTTT; CDR3aa: CSVPNWDNPVEAFF
d_gene: NA; abundance: NA; j_gene: TRBJ1-1; v_gene: TRBV11-2; CDR3nt: TGTGCCAGCAGCCTAAGGGGGTCTGAAGCTTTCTTT; CDR3aa: CASSLRGSEAFF
d_gene: NA; abundance: once; j_gene: TRBJ2-7; v_gene: TRBV11-3; CDR3nt: TGTGCCAGCAGCTTATCCCACGGGGAGCAGTACTTC; CDR3aa: CASSLSHGEQYF
d_gene: TRBD2; abundance: NA; j_gene: TRBJ2-5; v_gene: TRBV19; CDR3nt: TGTGCCAGTACTGACGGGGGGGTAGGAGAGACCCAGTACTTC; CDR3aa: CASTDGGVGETQYF
d_gene: TRBD2; abundance: NA; j_gene: TRBJ2-2; v_gene: TRBV9; CDR3nt: TGTGCCAGCAGCGTAGGGGCGGGGGGGCTCACCGGGGAGCTGTTTTTT; CDR3aa: CASSVGAGGLTGELFF
d_gene: NA; abundance: NA; j_gene: TRBJ1-5; v_gene: TRBV7-6; CDR3nt: TGTGCCAGCGGTAATAGCAATCAGCCCCAGCATTTT; CDR3aa: CASGNSNQPQHF
d_gene: TRBD2; abundance: NA; j_gene: TRBJ2-2; v_gene: TRBV19; CDR3nt: TGTGCCAGTAGTATGGCGGGAGTCGGGGAGCTGTTTTTT; CDR3aa: CASSMAGVGELFF
d_gene: NA; abundance: once; j_gene: TRBJ2-7; v_gene: TRBV13; CDR3nt: TGTGCCAGCAGCTTATTCCCCGCCTACGAGCAGTACTTC; CDR3aa: CASSLFPAYEQYF
d_gene: NA; abundance: NA; j_gene: TRBJ2-7; v_gene: TRBV11-2; CDR3nt: TGTGCCAGCAGCTTAGGACTGACCTACGAGCAGTACTTC; CDR3aa: CASSLGLTYEQYF
d_gene: TRBD1; abundance: NA; j_gene: TRBJ1-6; v_gene: TRBV10-3; CDR3nt: TGTGCCACCACCCCGGGACAGGTTAATTCACCCCTCCACTTT; CDR3aa: CATTPGQVNSPLHF
d_gene: NA; abundance: NA; j_gene: TRBJ1-1; v_gene: TRBV9; CDR3nt: TGTGCCAGCAGCGTATGGGGGGGAGAAGCTTTCTTT; CDR3aa: CASSVWGGEAFF
d_gene: TRBD1; abundance: NA; j_gene: TRBJ2-7; v_gene: TRBV7-2; CDR3nt: TGTGCCAGTGGACAGGGGACCTACGAGCAGTACTTC; CDR3aa: CASGQGTYEQYF
d_gene: NA; abundance: NA; j_gene: TRBJ1-5; v_gene: TRBV7-6; CDR3nt: TGTGCCAGCAGCTCCGGGGTGATTGATGCGAAGCCCCAGCATTTT; CDR3aa: CASSSGVIDAKPQHF
d_gene: NA; abundance: NA; j_gene: TRBJ2-1; v_gene: TRBV7-3; CDR3nt: TGTGCCAGCAGCCTCACGTACAATGAGCAGTTCTTC; CDR3aa: CASSLTYNEQFF
d_gene: TRBD1; abundance: NA; j_gene: TRBJ2-7; v_gene: TRBV18; CDR3nt: TGTGCCAGCTCACCTTACCGGGACAGTCCCTACGAGCAGTACTTC; CDR3aa: CASSPYRDSPYEQYF
d_gene: TRBD1; abundance: once; j_gene: TRBJ1-1; v_gene: TRBV11-2; CDR3nt: TGTGCCAGCAGCTTGATACAGGGGTACACTGAAGCTTTCTTT; CDR3aa: CASSLIQGYTEAFF
d_gene: NA; abundance: NA; j_gene: TRBJ1-4; v_gene: TRBV5-6; CDR3nt: TGTGCCAGCAGCTTTTCCGTTGGTATTAATGAAAAACTGTTTTTT; CDR3aa: CASSFSVGINEKLFF
d_gene: TRBD1; abundance: few; j_gene: TRBJ2-2; v_gene: TRBV19; CDR3nt: TGTGCCAGTAGTCTCGACAGGGTCACCGGGGAGCTGTTTTTT; CDR3aa: CASSLDRVTGELFF
d_gene: NA; abundance: NA; j_gene: TRBJ2-2; v_gene: TRBV4-2; CDR3nt: TGTGCCAGCAGCCAAGAGTGGGGCCTCAATCGAGGCACCGGGGAGCTGTTTTTT; CDR3aa: CASSQEWGLNRGTGELFF
d_gene: TRBD1; abundance: NA; j_gene: TRBJ1-1; v_gene: TRBV29-1; CDR3nt: TGCAGCGTGACTGACAGGGGGATGAACACTGAAGCTTTCTTT; CDR3aa: CSVTDRGMNTEAFF
d_gene: TRBD1; abundance: NA; j_gene: TRBJ1-2; v_gene: TRBV2; CDR3nt: TGTGCCAGCAGTCCTTACGGGACAGGGCCGGGCTTC; CDR3aa: CASSPYGTGPGF
d_gene: TRBD2; abundance: NA; j_gene: TRBJ2-5; v_gene: TRBV5-6; CDR3nt: TGTGCCAGCAGCAAAACTAGCGGGGGAGAGACCCAGTACTTC; CDR3aa: CASSKTSGGETQYF